The subject of this entry is one TCR beta chain. Its antigen remains unknown. With a J-beta primer mix and a sample-barcoded 5' primer, a second PCR ran about 7 to 11 cycles. TCRdb re-derived calls from the 5' RACE reads in MiXCR, one entry per CDR3 protein. There are roughly 550,000 distinct CDR3 sequences in the sample; 20% to 30% occur only once, and just under 9% lies in the top ten. This sample was taken from a study of blood T cells in healthy people across ages. Donors were healthy Caucasian individuals from Russia aged roughly 6 to 95. Trimming removed 0 bases from V and 6 bases from J; junction bases left unmatched: 5. The CDR3 is 15 amino acids. CDR1 MGHRA and CDR2 YSYEKL come from the germline V gene. Broader study findings: Both naive CD4+ cell counts and diversity were greater in long-lived donors than in aged donors.

The same specimen was also included in a second study, on T cells of mothers and their children.

Sequenced sample: blood. This sequence originates from a boy between 10 and 17 years old in good health. The chain uses TRBV4-1 and TRBJ2-1; 7 bases are shared with TRBD2. The CDR3, as DNA: TGCGCCAGCAGCCAAGAGTTCCTAGCGGCCAATGAGCAGTTCTTC. Residues: CASSQEFLAANEQFF.